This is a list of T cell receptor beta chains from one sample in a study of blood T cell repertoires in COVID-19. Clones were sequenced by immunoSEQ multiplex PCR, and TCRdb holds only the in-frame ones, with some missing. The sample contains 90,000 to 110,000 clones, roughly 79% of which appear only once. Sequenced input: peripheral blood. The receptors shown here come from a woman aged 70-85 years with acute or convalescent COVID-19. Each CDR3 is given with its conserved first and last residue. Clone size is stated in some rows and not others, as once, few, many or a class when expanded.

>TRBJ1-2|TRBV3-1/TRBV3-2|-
CASSPHYRDRGRGYTF
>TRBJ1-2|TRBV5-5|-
CASSPERRSPYGYTF
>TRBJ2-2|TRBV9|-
CASSDPYRENTGELFF
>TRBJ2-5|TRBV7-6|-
CASSLGAYGQAQETQYF
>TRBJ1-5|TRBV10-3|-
CAISATVGNQPQHF
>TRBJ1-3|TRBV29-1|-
CSARDSKDTIYF
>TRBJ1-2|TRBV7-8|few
CASSTRENYGYTF
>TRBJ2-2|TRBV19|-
CASSIVAGGNGELFF
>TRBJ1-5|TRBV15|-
CATSNTRGQPQHF
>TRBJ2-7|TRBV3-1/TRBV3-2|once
CASSQDGGLAGYEQYF
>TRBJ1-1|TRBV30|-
CAWGTGQGMSEAFF
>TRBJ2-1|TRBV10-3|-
CAISPSGNEQFF
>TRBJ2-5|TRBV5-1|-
CASSLVLAGTKETQYF
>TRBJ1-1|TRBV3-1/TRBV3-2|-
CASSLAPETTEAFF
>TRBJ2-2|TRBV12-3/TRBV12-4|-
CASSPQGSGELFF
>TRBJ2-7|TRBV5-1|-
CASSLGTGAYEQYF